The 9 T cell receptor beta chains below were found in one sample sequenced in a study of T cell repertoires in cytomegalovirus infection. MiXCR, run by TCRdb on the reads, gives a single entry per CDR3 protein. The repertoire holds hundreds of thousands of distinct CDR3 sequences, around 30% seen once, with around a sixth in the top ten. The antigens these receptors bind are not known. The material was cultured PBMCs, obtained from culture after CMV antigen stimulation. These TCRs come from a human donor in good health (CMV status not recorded). Some clones in this sample may be carry-over from other donors' samples.

This clonotype was detected only once. This chain connects TRBV11-1 to TRBJ2-1; the match to TRBD1 covers 8 bases. This CDR3 contains 15 residues. Germline trimming cut 5 bases from V and 7 bases from J; bases unmatched to any gene: 10. Germline CDR1 is SGHAT and CDR2 is FQDESV (reference sequence). The CDR3 reads CASSPSGQGVNEQFF. CDR3 DNA: TGTGCCAGCAGCCCGTCCGGACAGGGAGTAAATGAGCAGTTCTTC.

V gene TRBV27 combines with J gene TRBJ1-1, with unresolved D. CDR3 length: 16 amino acids. Trimming removed 3 bases at V and 0 bases at J, with 14 bases between. Germline CDR1 MNHEY, CDR2 SMNVEV (reference sequence). For the CDR3, the DNA is TGTGCCAGCAGTTTTTCGTCAGGCGAGATGAACACTGAAGCTTTCTTT. Translation: CASSFSSGEMNTEAFF.

The rearrangement links TRBV10-2 to TRBJ1-2; possible D gene TRBD1, 5 bases. Germline-derived CDR1 and CDR2 are WSHSY and SAAADI. Trimming removed 4 bases from V and 8 bases from J, with 8 bases in between. The CDR3 covers 11 residues. In DNA form, the CDR3 reads TGCGCCAGCAGTGGCCGGGGGGGCTACACCTTC. Its translation is CASSGRGGYTF.

This chain joins TRBV12-3 or TRBV12-4 and TRBJ1-5; a weak D match, TRBD1 (5 bases). Deletions cut 2 bases from V and 4 bases from J, with 9 bases between. There are 14 residues in the CDR3. CDR3 sequence (DNA): TGTGCCAGCAGTTTATGGGGGTCGAATCAGCCCCAGCATTTT. Translating gives CASSLWGSNQPQHF.

The chain couples TRBV5-4 to TRBJ2-7, with a weak D call TRBD2 (6 bases). The CDR3 totals 15 residues. V was trimmed by 4 bases and J by 4 bases, leaving 18 bases between them. Germline loops: CDR1 SGHNT, CDR2 YYREEE (reference sequence). The CDR3 DNA follows: TGTGCCAGCAGCCCCGGCCAAGCGGGCGAATACGAGCAGTACTTC. Translated, it gives CASSPGQAGEYEQYF.

This clonotype was observed many times. V is TRBV7-2 and J is TRBJ1-5; tentative D call: TRBD1 (5 bases). Germline CDR1 is SGHTA and CDR2 is FQGNSA. Trimming took off 3 bases at V and 2 bases at J, with 14 bases between the two ends. The CDR3 sequence is 16 residues long. The DNA for the CDR3 is TGTGCCAGCAGCTTCGAACATGAAGGGGGCAATCAGCCCCAGCATTTT. Amino acid sequence: CASSFEHEGGNQPQHF.

This sequence joins TRBV28 and TRBJ2-3; D gene unclear. The length of the CDR3 is 12 residues. V dropped 5 bases and J dropped 4 bases, with 7 bases sitting between them. The germline V gene encodes CDR1 MDHEN and CDR2 SYDVKM. In DNA form, the CDR3 reads TGTGCCAGCAGTGCCCAGTCAGATACGCAGTATTTT. Amino acid sequence: CASSAQSDTQYF.

About this clonotype itself: At one boundary the junction diverges from the germline segment, which might be a read error. V is TRBV27 and J is TRBJ2-7, with TRBD2 as a possible D gene (5 bases). Germline V gene sequence: CDR1 MNHEY, CDR2 SMNVEV (reference sequence). The CDR3 spans 13 residues. The chain's CDR3 is CTSSLSGSLEQYF. CDR3 bases: TGTACCAGCAGTTTATCGGGGAGCCTCGAGCAGTACTTC.

CDR3 DNA: TGTGCCATCAGTGAGCGAGGGGGAGGGCAGCCCCAGCATTTT. Its protein product is CAISERGGGQPQHF. This chain connects TRBV10-3 to TRBJ1-5, with D possibly matching TRBD1 (6 bases). Germline CDR1 reads ENHRY; CDR2 reads SYGVKD. This CDR3 has 14 residues. V lost 2 bases and J 7 bases, leaving 12 bases between the germline ends.